These 26 T cell receptor beta chains were all obtained from the same sample, sequenced in a study of CD8 T cells in Susac syndrome. An amount of RNA that ranged from roughly 0.5 to 1 ug was reverse transcribed with random hexamers. One entry per CDR3 protein, called by TCRdb with MiXCR from the immunoSEQ multiplex PCR reads. The data contain over 300,000 distinct CDR3 sequences, 92% of them singletons. Input material: CD4+ T cells from PBMCs. The receptors stem from a human donor with multiple sclerosis.

The rearrangement links TRBV20-1 to TRBJ2-3, with D perhaps TRBD1 or TRBD2 (5 bases each). The V and J ends lost 3 bases and 0 bases respectively, with 16 bases between them. Germline-derived CDR1 and CDR2 are DFQATT and SNEGSKA (reference sequence). CDR3 length: 16 residues. CDR3 sequence (DNA): TGCAGTGCTAGTAGAGGGGTCTCTGCTAGCACAGATACGCAGTATTTT. This translates into CSASRGVSASTDTQYF.

This clonotype was counted a single time. The chain uses TRBV12-3 or TRBV12-4 and TRBJ1-2; D is unclear. The CDR3 contains 13 residues. Trimming left V 6 bases short and J 4 bases short, with 12 bases between. In nucleotides, the CDR3 is TGTGCCAGCAGGCAAACAGCCCCCTATGGCTACACCTTC. Its translation is CASRQTAPYGYTF.

This chain uses TRBV2 with TRBJ1-1, with 7 bases identical to TRBD1. The CDR3 runs to 16 residues. V gave up 0 bases and J gave up 4 bases; unmatched junction bases: 8. Germline V gives CDR1 SNHLY, CDR2 FYNNEI. DNA for the CDR3: TGTGCCAGCAGTGAAGCCCGACAGGGCTTGGGCACTGAAGCTTTCTTT. Protein: CASSEARQGLGTEAFF. The full variable domain, its missing parts supplied by reference TRBV2 and TRBJ1-1, is EPEVTQTPSHQVTQMGQEVILRCVPISNHLYFYWYRQILGQKVEFLVSFYNNEISEKSEIFDDQFSVERPDGSNFTLKIRSTKLEDSAMYFCASSEARQGLGTEAFFGQGTRLTVV.

The rearrangement uses TRBV29-1 and TRBJ2-2; TRBD1 might be the D (5 bases). The CDR3 loop spans 14 amino acids. V was clipped by 4 bases and J by 2 bases, with 11 bases between them. Germline assignment: CDR1 SQVTM and CDR2 ANQGSEA. CDR3 bases: TGCAGCGTTGTAAGGCAGGGAAACACCGGGGAGCTGTTTTTT. Translated: CSVVRQGNTGELFF.

The genes are TRBV7-2 and TRBJ2-2; 9 nucleotides align to TRBD2. Trimming removed 1 base from V and 4 bases from J; junction bases left unmatched: 10. This CDR3 region has 18 residues. The germline CDR1 and CDR2 sequences are SGHTA and FQGNSA. The CDR3 protein is CASSLDLAGTPGTGELFF. As DNA, the CDR3 is TGTGCCAGCAGCTTAGACCTAGCGGGGACTCCGGGCACCGGGGAGCTGTTTTTT.

The J gene is TRBJ1-1, the V gene TRBV18; TRBD1 agrees at 8 bases. Losses at the gene ends were 5 bases for V and 5 bases for J; bases not matched to a gene: 4. The CDR3 spans 13 residues. Germline CDR1 reads KGHSH; CDR2 reads LQKENI. In DNA form, the CDR3 reads TGTGCCAGCTCAGTGCAGGGGGCAACTGAAGCTTTCTTT. Protein: CASSVQGATEAFF.

This sequence joins TRBV5-6 and TRBJ1-2; D remains unclear. The CDR3 covers 15 residues. V shed 0 bases and J shed 8 bases, with 17 bases lying between them. Germline V gene data show CDR1 as SGHDT and CDR2 as YYEEEE. The chain's CDR3 is CASSLVDQPTSGYTF. CDR3 bases: TGTGCCAGCAGCTTGGTCGACCAGCCGACGAGCGGCTACACCTTC.

CDR3 amino acids: CASSLERGTEQFF. CDR3 in DNA: TGTGCCAGCAGCTTAGAACGGGGGACTGAGCAGTTCTTC. The chain is built from TRBV11-2 and TRBJ2-1; weak D call: TRBD2 (6 bases). Looked up from germline, CDR1 is SGHAT and CDR2 is FQNNGV. The CDR3 consists of 13 residues. V lost 0 bases to trimming and J lost 9 bases, with 9 bases between them.

The J gene is TRBJ2-5, the V gene TRBV7-2; TRBD2 matches 10 bases. CDR1 SGHTA and CDR2 FQGNSA come from the germline V gene. The CDR3 length is 16 residues. The V segment lost 3 bases and the J segment 2 bases; nucleotides outside the gene matches: 6. The DNA of the CDR3 is TGTGCCAGCAGCTTTACCATAGCGGGAGGTCAAGAGACCCAGTACTTC. Protein: CASSFTIAGGQETQYF.

The table lists this clonotype with a count of one. V gene TRBV12-3 or TRBV12-4 combines with J gene TRBJ2-1; possible D gene TRBD1, 6 bases. The V end lost 4 bases, the J end lost 4 bases, and 17 bases lay between the germline ends. This CDR3 spans 16 amino acids. Here the CDR3 reads CASSSDSAARYNEQFF. Written as DNA, the CDR3 is TGTGCCAGCAGTTCGGACAGTGCCGCCAGATACAATGAGCAGTTCTTC.

This clonotype was counted between two and nine times. The chain uses TRBV5-1 and TRBJ1-2; D not certain. Looked up from germline, CDR1 is SGHRS and CDR2 is YFSETQ. The CDR3 sequence is 14 residues long. Trimming removed 1 base from V and 5 bases from J, with 12 bases in between. CDR3 amino acids: CASSLTDGSYGYTF. The CDR3 DNA sequence: TGCGCCAGCAGCTTGACAGATGGTTCTTATGGCTACACCTTC.

This clonotype was picked up a small number of times. Sequence at one end of the junction differs from germline and may be a read error. The chain has TRBV5-1 and TRBJ1-1; D is ambiguous. This CDR3 contains 14 residues. Per the germline V gene, CDR1 is SGHRS and CDR2 is YFSETQ. The DNA for the CDR3 is TGCGCCAGCAGTTTGGTATCCCCAGACACTGAAGCTTTCTTT. Translation gives CASSLVSPDTEAFF.

This rearrangement joins TRBV6-1 to TRBJ2-5, with a possible D match to TRBD1 (6 bases). Trimming cost V 0 bases and J 7 bases, with 15 bases left between them. This CDR3 is 15 amino acids long. Germline CDR1 MNHNS, CDR2 SASEGT. CDR3: CASSEARALGGTQYF. In DNA form, the CDR3 reads TGTGCCAGCAGTGAAGCTCGAGCCTTAGGGGGGACCCAGTACTTC.

The chain recombines TRBV7-9 with TRBJ2-1; D is ambiguous. Germline V CDR1 and CDR2: SEHNR, FQNEAQ (reference sequence). The V end was cut by 5 bases, the J end by 5 bases, with 16 bases between. This CDR3 contains 15 residues. CDR3 nucleotides: TGTGCCAGCAGCCCGGGCCGTGGGCTACACAATGAGCAGTTCTTC. Translation gives CASSPGRGLHNEQFF.

The CDR3 bases are TGTGCCAGCAGCTTAGCGCCCAGGGCTCGCACAGATACGCAGTATTTT. Its protein product is CASSLAPRARTDTQYF. The J gene is TRBJ2-3, the V gene TRBV7-2, with D possibly matching TRBD1 (5 bases). The V and J ends lost 0 bases and 1 base respectively, with 11 bases between them. The CDR3 is 16 amino acids. The germline gives CDR1 SGHTA, CDR2 FQGNSA. Variable domain in full (rest from reference TRBV7-2 and TRBJ2-3): GAGVSQSPSNKVTEKGKDVELRCDPISGHTALYWYRQSLGQGLEFLIYFQGNSAPDKSGLPSDRFSAERTGGSVSTLTIQRTQQEDSAVYLCASSLAPRARTDTQYFGPGTRLTVL.

The chain carries TRBV5-1 and TRBJ1-3; 9 bases agree with TRBD1. V dropped 4 bases and J dropped 0; count of bases not matched to a gene: 8. The CDR3 is 17 residues long. CDR1 is SGHRS, CDR2 YFSETQ, per germline. The CDR3: CASSVLGQGSSGNTIYF. The CDR3 nucleotides read TGCGCCAGCAGCGTTCTGGGACAGGGCAGCTCTGGAAACACCATATATTTT.

The V and J genes are TRBV11-2 and TRBJ1-1; D not certain. The CDR3 sequence is 16 residues long. Germline V gives CDR1 SGHAT, CDR2 FQNNGV. Trimming removed 0 bases at V and 6 bases at J, with 17 bases between. The chain's CDR3 is CASSLEGFISGAEAFF. The CDR3 DNA is TGTGCCAGCAGCTTAGAGGGGTTCATTAGCGGGGCTGAAGCTTTCTTT.

This clonotype has just one count. The chain recombines TRBV7-8 with TRBJ2-5; 8 positions match TRBD1. The V gene end was trimmed by 2 bases and the J gene end by 1 base; junction bases not matched to a gene: 3. CDR1 is SGHVS, CDR2 FQNEAQ, per germline. The CDR3 totals 15 residues. This CDR3 is CASSLRDRFQETQYF. CDR3 nucleotide sequence: TGTGCCAGCAGCTTAAGGGACAGGTTCCAAGAGACCCAGTACTTC.

The rearrangement links TRBV7-9 to TRBJ1-1, with TRBD1 as a possible D gene (5 bases). The V gene lost 1 base and the J gene lost 0 bases, with 9 bases spanning the gap. CDR3 length: 15 amino acids. CDR1 is SEHNR and CDR2 is FQNEAQ in the germline V gene (reference sequence). The CDR3 DNA follows: TGTGCCAGCAGCTTAGTTGGGGGGATGAACACTGAAGCTTTCTTT. Encoded protein: CASSLVGGMNTEAFF.

The rearrangement links TRBV4-3 to TRBJ2-1; D is uncertain. Trimming pared 3 bases from V and 2 bases from J, leaving 11 bases between. The CDR3 totals 15 residues. CDR1 is LGHNA, CDR2 YSLEER, per germline. The CDR3 reads CASSHLGGTYNEQFF. The CDR3 DNA reads TGCGCCAGCAGCCATTTAGGCGGCACCTACAATGAGCAGTTCTTC.

The chain combines TRBV4-2 with TRBJ2-1, with 9 bases aligning to TRBD1. Losses at the gene ends were 4 bases for V and 2 bases for J; bases not matched to a gene: 9. Germline assignment: CDR1 LGHNA and CDR2 YNFKEQ. The CDR3 has 17 amino acids. Here the CDR3 DNA reads TGTGCCAGCAGCCCTCGGCAGGGACAGGGCCCCTACAATGAGCAGTTCTTC. Its translation is CASSPRQGQGPYNEQFF.

This chain links TRBV4-2 with TRBJ2-1; TRBD2 matches 13 bases. The CDR3 loop spans 17 amino acids. V shed 0 bases, J shed 5 bases, and the junction held 4 bases outside the gene matches. Germline values: CDR1 LGHNA, CDR2 YNFKEQ. The DNA of the CDR3 is TGTGCCAGCAGCCAAGATAGGGGGACTAGCGGGGACAATGAGCAGTTCTTC. Encoded protein: CASSQDRGTSGDNEQFF.

J is TRBJ2-1 and V is TRBV14; D is perhaps TRBD2 (5 bases). Deletions cut 5 bases from V and 0 bases from J, with 11 bases between. The CDR3 is 15 residues long. In germline, CDR1 is SGHDN, CDR2 FVKESK. Written as DNA, the CDR3 is TGTGCCAGCAGCTCTCCGCGGGCCTCCTACAATGAGCAGTTCTTC. The encoded protein is CASSSPRASYNEQFF.

The chain is built from TRBV2 and TRBJ2-1; D uncertain. V lost 6 bases, J lost 5 bases, and 20 bases lay in between. The CDR3 runs to 16 residues. The germline gives CDR1 SNHLY, CDR2 FYNNEI. Here the CDR3 reads CASSPPRVDGNNEQFF. In DNA form, the CDR3 reads TGTGCCAGCAGCCCCCCCCGGGTGGACGGAAACAATGAGCAGTTCTTC.

Details on this clonotype: Mismatch with germline at one junction end may stem from a read error. The chain combines TRBV7-7 with TRBJ2-5; D is tentatively TRBD1 or TRBD2 (5 bases each). CDR1 is SSHAT and CDR2 is FNYEAQ in the germline V gene (reference sequence). The CDR3 totals 14 residues. In DNA, the CDR3 is TGTGCTAGCAGCCGGGACGGGCAGGAAGGGACCCAGTACTTC. Translated: CASSRDGQEGTQYF.

The chain carries TRBV7-3 and TRBJ2-1; 8 bases line up with TRBD2. The trim removed 0 bases at V and 7 bases at J, leaving 5 bases unmatched. This CDR3 spans 15 amino acids. In germline, CDR1 is SGHTA, CDR2 FQGTGA. The CDR3 protein is CASSLTAGGRNEQFF. CDR3 nucleotides: TGTGCCAGCAGCTTAACGGCGGGAGGAAGGAATGAGCAGTTCTTC.